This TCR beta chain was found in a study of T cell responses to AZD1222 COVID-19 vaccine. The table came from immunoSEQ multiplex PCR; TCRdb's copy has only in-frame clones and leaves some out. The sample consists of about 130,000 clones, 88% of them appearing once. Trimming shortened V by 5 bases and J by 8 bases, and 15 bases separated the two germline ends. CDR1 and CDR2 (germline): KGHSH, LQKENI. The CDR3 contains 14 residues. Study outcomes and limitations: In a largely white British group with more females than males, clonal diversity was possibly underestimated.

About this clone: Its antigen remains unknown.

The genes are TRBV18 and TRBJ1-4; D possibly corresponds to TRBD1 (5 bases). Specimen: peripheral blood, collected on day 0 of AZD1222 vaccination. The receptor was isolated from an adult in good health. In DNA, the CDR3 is TGTGCCAGCTCAACTACAAGGTGGGGGGAAAAACTGTTTTTT. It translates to CASSTTRWGEKLFF.